This entry lists 15 T cell receptor beta chains sequenced from one sample in a study of brain T cells in children with intractable seizures. Some clones are missing from TCRdb's copy, which holds only in-frame ones; the method was immunoSEQ multiplex PCR. The sample includes about 340,000 clones, over 90% of them seen just once. Stated time point: blood from clinic visit 5 months post-surgery; TSC patient then seizure free. The sample consisted of peripheral blood, taken around 5 months after surgery. The receptors stem from a boy in the first two years of life with tuberous sclerosis and intractable seizures.

This chain links TRBV7-3 with TRBJ2-7; TRBD1 agrees at 9 bases. Looked up from germline, CDR1 is SGHTA and CDR2 is FQGTGA. This CDR3 region has 13 residues. V was pared by 3 bases and J by 7 bases, with 4 bases of the junction left unmatched. The CDR3 protein is CASSLSGTGEQYF. CDR3 sequence (DNA): TGTGCCAGCAGCTTGTCCGGGACAGGGGAGCAGTACTTC.

This CDR3 reads CSVGPGPGNTIYF. The CDR3 DNA sequence: TGCAGCGTTGGCCCAGGCCCTGGAAACACCATATATTTT. The chain is built from TRBV29-1 and TRBJ1-3; D is unclear. Germline V gene sequence: CDR1 SQVTM, CDR2 ANQGSEA. V was cut by 4 bases and J by 2 bases, with 9 bases left in between. CDR3 length: 13 residues.

This chain joins TRBV30 and TRBJ2-7; 9 nucleotides line up with TRBD1. Germline-derived CDR1 and CDR2 are GTSNPN and SVGIG (reference sequence). There are 14 residues in the CDR3. The V gene end was trimmed by 0 bases and the J gene end by 4 bases; junction bases not matched to a gene: 4. DNA of the CDR3: TGTGCCTGGAGTGTAGGGACAGGGAAGTACGAGCAGTACTTC. This codes for CAWSVGTGKYEQYF.

The chain joins TRBV19 to TRBJ2-1; TRBD1 or TRBD2 may be the D gene (5 bases each). Trimming took 5 bases from V and 0 from J, leaving 17 bases between them. The CDR3 is made up of 17 amino acids. Germline loops: CDR1 LNHDA, CDR2 SQIVND (reference sequence). In nucleotides, the CDR3 is TGTGCCAGTAGTGCCTCCCCGAGGGGCCGCTCCTACAATGAGCAGTTCTTC. This translates into CASSASPRGRSYNEQFF.

This clone was picked up a small number of times. The gene calls are TRBV6-5 and TRBJ1-1; D possibly corresponds to TRBD1 (6 bases). V was trimmed by 3 bases and J by 4 bases, leaving 9 bases between them. There are 13 residues in the CDR3. Germline loops: CDR1 MNHEY, CDR2 SVGAGI. The CDR3, as DNA: TGTGCCAGCAGTTATGGGGGGCGCACTGAAGCTTTCTTT. It codes for CASSYGGRTEAFF.

The gene calls are TRBV28 and TRBJ2-6, with 8 bases aligning to TRBD1. Losses at the gene ends were 5 bases for V and 1 base for J; bases not matched to a gene: 1. CDR3 length: 15 residues. The V gene's germline CDR1 is MDHEN and CDR2 SYDVKM. The CDR3 DNA follows: TGTGCCAGCAGTCACAGGGGGTCTGGGGCCAACGTCCTGACTTTC. Translation gives CASSHRGSGANVLTF. Full variable domain (rest looked up from reference TRBV28 and TRBJ2-6): DVKVTQSSRYLVKRTGEKVFLECVQDMDHENMFWYRQDPGLGLRLIYFSYDVKMKEKGDIPEGYSVSREKKERFSLILESASTNQTSMYLCASSHRGSGANVLTFGAGSRLTVL.

V gene TRBV6-1 combines with J gene TRBJ1-1; D gene unclear. Trimming stripped 3 bases from V and 8 bases from J, with 7 bases between. The CDR3 is 11 residues long. CDR1 MNHNS and CDR2 SASEGT come from the germline V gene. The CDR3 reads CASSDGNEAFF. CDR3 DNA sequence: TGTGCCAGCAGTGACGGGAACGAAGCTTTCTTT.

The rearrangement uses TRBV30 and TRBJ1-5; D unresolved. The CDR3 covers 13 residues. V was clipped by 5 bases and J by 0 bases, with 8 bases between them. Germline V lookup: CDR1 GTSNPN, CDR2 SVGIG (reference sequence). CDR3 nucleotides: TGTGCCTGGGCGACGGATAGCAATCAGCCCCAGCATTTT. Protein product: CAWATDSNQPQHF.

This chain joins TRBV7-2 and TRBJ2-3; 11 bases agree with TRBD2. Germline V gives CDR1 SGHTA, CDR2 FQGNSA. This CDR3 is 15 amino acids long. V was clipped by 6 bases and J by 5 bases; unmatched bases: 7. DNA for the CDR3: TGTGCCAGCAGACTAGCGGGAGTTATCAGAGATACGCAGTATTTT. Translating it yields CASRLAGVIRDTQYF.

V usage is TRBV18 and J usage is TRBJ2-1; 7 bases fit TRBD2. The germline gives CDR1 KGHSH, CDR2 LQKENI. The junction had 10 bases not matched to a gene; V was cut back by 9 bases and J by 14 bases. This CDR3 region has 11 residues. CDR3 protein: CASLWGGAKFF. The CDR3 DNA reads as TGTGCCAGTCTCTGGGGGGGAGCAAAGTTCTTC. The variable domain in full, completed from reference TRBV18 and TRBJ2-1, reads NAGVMQNPRHLVRRRGQEARLRCSPMKGHSHVYWYRQLPEEGLKFMVYLQKENIIDESGMPKERFSAEFPKEGPSILRIQQVVRGDSAAYFCASLWGGAKFFGPGTRLTVL.

V is TRBV7-9 and J is TRBJ1-1; D remains unclear. The germline V gene has CDR1 SEHNR and CDR2 FQNEAQ (reference sequence). The CDR3 runs 17 residues. The V end lost 2 bases, the J end lost 6 bases, and 22 bases lay between the germline ends. The CDR3 protein is CASSLSPIGSGVSEAFF. The CDR3 DNA sequence: TGTGCCAGCAGCTTATCGCCGATTGGGAGTGGGGTGTCTGAAGCTTTCTTT.

The rearrangement links TRBV30 to TRBJ2-7, with 7 bases matching TRBD1. This CDR3 is built from 14 residues. With 3 bases clipped from V and 3 bases from J, the junction kept 8 bases outside the gene matches. CDR1 and CDR2 (germline): GTSNPN, SVGIG (reference sequence). This CDR3 is CAWRGRGTVYEQYF. The CDR3 DNA sequence: TGTGCCTGGAGGGGACGAGGGACAGTCTACGAGCAGTACTTC.

For the CDR3, the DNA is TGTGCCAGCAGCTTAAGCCCCTACCGCTCCTACAATGAGCAGTTCTTC. Amino acids: CASSLSPYRSYNEQFF. V is TRBV7-3 and J is TRBJ2-1; D gene uncertain. Germline CDR1 and CDR2: SGHTA and FQGTGA. This CDR3 is built from 16 residues. Trimming took 1 base from V and 0 from J, leaving 10 bases between them.

The CDR3 coding sequence is TGTGCCTGGTCTAGCGGGACGTACTCCTACAATGAGCAGTTCTTC. It yields the protein CAWSSGTYSYNEQFF. V usage is TRBV30 and J usage is TRBJ2-1, with 9 bases that match TRBD2. This CDR3 has 15 amino acids. V was pared by 5 bases and J by 0 bases, with 5 bases of the junction left unmatched. The germline CDR1 and CDR2 sequences are GTSNPN and SVGIG (reference sequence).

CDR3 in DNA: TGTGCCAGCAGGCCTTATGAGGCAGATACGCAGTATTTT. This gives the protein CASRPYEADTQYF. The V gene is TRBV11-3, the J gene TRBJ2-3; D gene ambiguous. The CDR3 totals 13 residues. Germline lookup yields CDR1 SGHNT and CDR2 YENEEA. V was pared by 6 bases and J by 4 bases, with 11 bases between.